The present TCR beta chain was sequenced within a study of shared clonotypes between healthy human individuals (TCRdb year 2020). In terms of the full investigation: Three men and two women, aged 18 to 49 years, made up the cohort. Per donor, three plates each were used for CD4 naive and CD4 memory, two for CD8 naive, and one for CD8 memory. To estimate repertoire size and how much clonotype sharing occurs between individuals, the study deeply sequenced the blood TCR repertoires of 4 to 6 healthy adults. To increase sequencing depth and limit assay-specific biases, TCR repertoire library preparation and sequencing were carried out by different laboratories using diverse techniques. Each donor's leukapheresis produced roughly between roughly 0.85 and 9.5 billion PBMCs.

There are 14 amino acids in the CDR3, from cysteine to phenylalanine inclusive. CDR3 DNA is the only sequence kept; it has 42 bases, read in frame from the first base. V lost 3 bases and J lost 8 bases, and the count of bases not matched to a germline gene is 8. Via the germline V gene (reference sequence), CDR1 is LNHDA and CDR2 SQIVND. In the case of this clone: Its antigen target is currently unknown. Nothing much larger sits one base from this clone, and base qualities are not available.

Using the deep immunoSEQ assay, TCR CDR3 regions were amplified from genomic DNA by multiplex PCR. Extracted genomic DNA from each cell subset was spread evenly across all wells of several immunoSEQ 96-well plates, with each plate serving as a replicate. For sorted subsets, roughly 200 ng of genomic DNA, equivalent to 30,000 or so T cell genomes, went into each replicate PCR. The purified libraries were quantified using a Qubit 3.0 fluorometer, sized with a Bioanalyzer 2100, and then quantified again using the KAPA Library Quantification kit. Every immunoSEQ 96-well plate was sequenced on a dedicated single-read 150-cycle Illumina NextSeq 550 flow cell. In the original analysis: The immunoSEQ output contained only junctional sequences without quality scores, so filtering could not match that applied to full-length reads. To assign V/J genes and CDR3, sequences were annotated against IMGT germline references using PyIR, a Python wrapper for IgBLAST v1.9. Any read was removed if the V/J assignment was weak (E-value above 1e-6), the CDR3 was missing, or the read contained stop codons, out-of-frame junctions, or ambiguous translated residues. A V3J clonotype was defined by an identical inferred V gene, J gene, and CDR3 amino acid sequence. To compute the percentage overlap between repertoires, the number of shared unique clonotypes was divided by the size of the smaller repertoire. Richness of each repertoire was evaluated using RTK rarefaction, the Chao1 estimator, and Recon v2.1 estimates of unobserved clonotypes. For all TCRbeta clonotypes obtained by the gDNA method from several donors, generation probabilities were computed with OLGA. TCRdb stores this immuneACCESS table with in-frame sequences only. Part of the clones is absent; in the studies checked, under half of the shortfall reflects unresolved V genes, and no reason is known for the rest. V and J calls plus clone size are reproduced from that table; the DNA served to infer D and trimming. In all, the sample holds about 640,000 clones, and 55% to 75% of those were seen once. About 1.7% of the sample is in the top ten clones.

Summary of the overall study and its limitations: Higher generation probabilities were observed for clonotypes shared by all four sorted-subset donors than for non-shared clonotypes. Based on pairwise subsampling, the degree of clonotype sharing among donors was expected to be affected by sequencing depth. Sampling was restricted to blood, and TCR repertoires in tissues likely differ from the TCR repertoires found in blood. Rarefaction of sorted-subset datasets indicated incomplete sequencing despite the large sequencing depth. Larger estimated clonotype richness was generally found for naive subsets than for memory subsets. The genetic and exposure-history diversity represented was limited by the small number of donors. When four donors were compared, the shared fraction of clonotypes was about 5.2% for naive CD4, about 4% for naive CD8, more than 2% for memory CD4, and 0.35% to 0.4% for memory CD8.

Healthy HIV-negative adults with no recently reported acute infections or vaccinations were included as donors. Every donor was a Caucasian adult living in Nashville, Tennessee, USA. Magnetic negative selection was used to enrich CD4+ T cells, after which naive cells were positively selected on CD45RA and the negative fraction became the memory subset. After blood collection by leukapheresis, PBMCs were isolated using Ficoll-Histopaque density gradient centrifugation and then cryopreserved in the vapor phase of liquid nitrogen. Purity and quantity of every magnetically sorted T cell population were checked by analytical flow cytometry. Each sorted fraction had its genomic DNA isolated and then quantified by UV absorbance on a Nanodrop 2000c.

The material sequenced was memory CD4+ T cells sorted from blood. The meaning of the sample's cell subset or site label: CD45RA-negative fraction. Here the chain combines TRBV19 and TRBJ1-2, with 8 bases in between that match TRBD1. This clonotype originated in a woman younger than 45 in good health. The DNA sequence follows: TGTGCCAGTAGTATTGGAGGACAGGGCTCCGGCTACACCTTC. The translation is CASSIGGQGSGYTF.